This TCR beta chain was sequenced for a study of OX40 agonist ivuxolimab in advanced cancers. The wider study: Three patients had partial responses: one hepatocellular carcinoma, two cutaneous melanoma. General study results and limits: With doses of 0.1 to 3.0 mg/kg, CD4+ and CD8+ blood T cells had undergone clonal expansion by week 6.

A word on this clone: What it binds is not known.

Generated by immunoSEQ multiplex PCR, the TCRdb table keeps only in-frame clones and is missing some. Counted here are approximately 40,000 clones, approximately 90% occurring once; the ten biggest clones make up 13%. Here the sequenced sample was CD4+ or CD8+ T cells sorted from blood, taken in a trial of the OX40 agonist ivuxolimab. This receptor was taken from an adult with an advanced solid tumor such as melanoma, head and neck, liver or kidney cancer.

The CDR3 region is CASGGDWAKNIQYF. The DNA of the CDR3 is TGTGCCAGTGGCGGGGACTGGGCCAAAAACATTCAGTACTTC. This rearrangement joins TRBV6-1 to TRBJ2-4, with a weak D call TRBD2 (6 bases). In germline, CDR1 is MNHNS, CDR2 SASEGT. The CDR3 is 14 residues long. Deletions cut 9 bases from V and 1 base from J, with 13 bases between.